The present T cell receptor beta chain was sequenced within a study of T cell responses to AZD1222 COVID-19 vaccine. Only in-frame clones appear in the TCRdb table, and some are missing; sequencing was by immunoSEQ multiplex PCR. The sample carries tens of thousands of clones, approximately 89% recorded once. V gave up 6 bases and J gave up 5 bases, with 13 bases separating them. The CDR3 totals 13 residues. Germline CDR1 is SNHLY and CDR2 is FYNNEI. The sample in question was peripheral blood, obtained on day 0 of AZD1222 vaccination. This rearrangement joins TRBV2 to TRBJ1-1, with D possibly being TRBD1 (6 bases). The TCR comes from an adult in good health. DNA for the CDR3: TGTGCCAGCAGGCTGGACAGAGGGACTGAAGCTTTCTTT. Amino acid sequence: CASRLDRGTEAFF.